This T cell receptor (beta chain) is from a study of blood T cell repertoires in COVID-19. Study as a whole: In each case, the material was cDNA or gDNA derived from T cells, B-cell-depleted T cells, or PBMCs.

The method was immunoSEQ multiplex PCR; TCRdb's version includes in-frame clones alone and lacks a portion of them. The data contain around 250,000 clones, approximately 85% of them singletons. This clone was seen a single time. Sequenced sample: PBMCs or T cells enriched from blood (not recorded which). This sequence was found in a woman aged 45-65 years who had recovered from COVID-19.

The CDR3 coding sequence is TGTGCCAGTAGTCCGTCAGGGGGCCGTCGAGGGGGCGAGCAGTACTTC. It specifies CASSPSGGRRGGEQYF. The chain has TRBV19 and TRBJ2-7; the match to TRBD1 covers 8 bases. The CDR3 extends over 16 amino acids. The germline V gene has CDR1 LNHDA and CDR2 SQIVND (reference sequence). V lost 5 bases to trimming and J lost 6 bases; unmatched junction nucleotides: 15. The full variable domain, completed using reference TRBV19 and TRBJ2-7, is DGGITQSPKYLFRKEGQNVTLSCEQNLNHDAMYWYRQDPGQGLRLIYYSQIVNDFQKGDIAEGYSVSREKKESFPLTVTSAQKNPTAFYLCASSPSGGRRGGEQYFGPGTRLTVT.